The present TCR beta chain was sequenced within a study of OX40 agonist ivuxolimab in advanced cancers. Study summary: Patients were dosed intravenously with ivuxolimab at 0.01 to 10 mg/kg every 2 weeks.

Trimming stripped 4 bases from V and 6 bases from J, with 17 bases between. This CDR3 has 15 amino acids. Germline lookup yields CDR1 SGDLS and CDR2 YYNGEE. Sequencing was performed with immunoSEQ multiplex PCR; in TCRdb, only in-frame clones are kept and a portion is missing. The sample lists around 55,000 clones, about 86% occurring once. Samples of blood were obtained at baseline, on cycle 4 day 1, and on cycle 7 day 1. V is TRBV9 and J is TRBJ2-1; a weak D match, TRBD1 (5 bases). This clonotype originated in an adult with an advanced solid tumor such as melanoma, head and neck, liver or kidney cancer. The material sequenced was CD4+ or CD8+ T cells sorted from blood, taken in a trial of the OX40 agonist ivuxolimab. The chain's CDR3 is CASSPGIYPANEQFF. CDR3 in DNA: TGTGCCAGCAGCCCAGGGATTTACCCGGCCAATGAGCAGTTCTTC.